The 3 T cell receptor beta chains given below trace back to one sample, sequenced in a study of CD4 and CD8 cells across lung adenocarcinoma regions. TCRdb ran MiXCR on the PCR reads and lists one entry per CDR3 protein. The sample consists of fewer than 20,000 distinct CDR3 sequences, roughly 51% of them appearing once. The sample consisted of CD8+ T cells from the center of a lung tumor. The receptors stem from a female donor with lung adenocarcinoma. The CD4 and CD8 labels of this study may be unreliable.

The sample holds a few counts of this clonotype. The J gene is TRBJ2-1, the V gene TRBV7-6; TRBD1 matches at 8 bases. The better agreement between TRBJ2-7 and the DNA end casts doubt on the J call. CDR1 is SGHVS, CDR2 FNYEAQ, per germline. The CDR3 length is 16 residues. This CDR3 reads CASSSEPDGQGYEQYF. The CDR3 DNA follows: TGTGCCAGCAGCTCAGAACCAGACGGACAGGGCTACGAGCAGTACTTC.

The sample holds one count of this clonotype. This CDR3 is CASSLATGVTDIQYF. The CDR3 coding sequence is TGTGCCAGCAGCTTGGCGACGGGGGTCACAGATATTCAGTACTTC. The gene calls are TRBV7-2 and TRBJ2-4; maybe TRBD2 (6 bases). V lost 3 bases and J 10 bases, leaving 19 bases between the germline ends. This CDR3 is 15 amino acids long. Germline V gives CDR1 SGHTA, CDR2 FQGNSA.

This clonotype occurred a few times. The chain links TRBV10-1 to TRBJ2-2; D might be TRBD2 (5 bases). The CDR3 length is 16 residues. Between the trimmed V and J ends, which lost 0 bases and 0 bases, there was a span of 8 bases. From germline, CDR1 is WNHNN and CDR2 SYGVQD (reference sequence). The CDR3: CASSESGRANTGELFF. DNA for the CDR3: TGCGCCAGCAGTGAGTCAGGGCGGGCGAACACCGGGGAGCTGTTTTTT.